This T cell receptor (beta chain) was sequenced during a study of CD8 T cells in Susac syndrome. From blood CD8+ and CD4+ T cells, TCR beta sequences were generated. While CD8+ and CD4+ T cells were isolated negatively, TEMRA cells were enriched by FACS. Broader study findings: Regarding the TCR sequencing and HLA analysis, the study admitted that a relatively small number of individuals were involved.

Turning to this clonotype: Its specificity is not known.

With random hexamers, 0.5 to 1 ug RNA was reverse transcribed. It was immunoSEQ multiplex PCR that amplified TCR beta CDR3 across 54 Vbeta and 13 Jbeta. TCRdb re-analysed the immunoSEQ multiplex PCR reads in MiXCR, keeping a single row per CDR3 protein. Of 150,000 to 200,000 distinct CDR3 sequences in the sample, around 90% were seen once. The CDR3 covers 15 residues. Trimming removed 2 bases from V and 2 bases from J; junction bases left unmatched: 4. Germline CDR1 and CDR2: MNHEY and SVGEGT. The V call is TRBV6-2 or TRBV6-3, the J call TRBJ2-5; 8 bases map to TRBD2. Sequences were obtained from CD4+ T cells from PBMCs. The TCR comes from a human donor in good health. CDR3 bases: TGTGCCAGCAGTTACGACGGCGGGGGGCAAGAGACCCAGTACTTC. Translated, it gives CASSYDGGGQETQYF.